What follows are 21 T cell receptor beta chains derived from one specimen sequenced in a study of early T cells in non-severe SARS-CoV-2 infection. TCRdb redid the calling of the 5' RACE reads with MiXCR, one entry per CDR3 protein. Of around 67,000 distinct CDR3 sequences in the sample, around a tenth were seen once. Source material: whole blood. The receptors were gathered from an adult who was a healthcare worker with PCR-confirmed SARS-CoV-2 infection or an uninfected control (not recorded which).

This clonotype was detected a few times. The V call is TRBV12-3 or TRBV12-4, the J call TRBJ2-3; 7 nucleotides align to TRBD2. V was clipped by 6 bases and J by 1 base; unmatched bases: 7. The CDR3 length is 15 residues. The CDR3 here is CASRHRLARTDTQYF. The CDR3 DNA is TGTGCCAGCAGACACCGACTAGCCCGCACAGATACGCAGTATTTT.

The table lists this clonotype with many counts. The chain recombines TRBV6-1 with TRBJ2-3; perhaps TRBD2 as D (7 bases). The germline gives CDR1 MNHNS, CDR2 SASEGT. Between the trimmed V and J ends, which lost 2 bases and 2 bases, there was a span of 14 bases. This CDR3 has 16 amino acids. The CDR3, as DNA: TGTGCCAGCAGTGAATTGCGCGGGGGCCCCACAGATACGCAGTATTTT. It yields the protein CASSELRGGPTDTQYF.

This clonotype was found many times. The rearrangement joins TRBV29-1 to TRBJ2-4; D uncertain. V dropped 4 bases and J dropped 0 bases, with 10 bases sitting between them. Germline V gene sequence: CDR1 SQVTM, CDR2 ANQGSEA. The CDR3 sequence is 14 residues long. CDR3 residues: CSVVRFEAKNIQYF. CDR3 DNA sequence: TGCAGCGTTGTGAGGTTCGAAGCCAAAAACATTCAGTACTTC.

The rearrangement joins TRBV5-4 to TRBJ1-5; D not certain. Germline CDR1 SGHNT, CDR2 YYREEE (reference sequence). Trimming removed 0 bases from V and 5 bases from J, with 12 bases in between. This CDR3 contains 15 residues. The CDR3 DNA follows: TGTGCCAGCAGCTTGGCCGAGAGACCAGATCAGCCCCAGCATTTT. The encoded protein is CASSLAERPDQPQHF.

V and J are TRBV20-1 and TRBJ2-5; D gene uncertain. The germline gives CDR1 DFQATT, CDR2 SNEGSKA (reference sequence). Trimming took off 2 bases at V and 1 base at J, with 8 bases between the two ends. This CDR3 is 13 amino acids long. The CDR3 DNA reads as TGCAGTGCTAGAAGCATAGCCCAAGAGACCCAGTACTTC. Amino acids: CSARSIAQETQYF.

This clonotype was picked up a small number of times. The rearrangement joins TRBV10-3 to TRBJ2-7; D not certain. Trimming took 5 bases from V and 4 from J, leaving 12 bases between them. The CDR3 runs to 13 residues. Per germline, CDR1 ENHRY and CDR2 SYGVKD. DNA for the CDR3: TGTGCCATCAGTAGGACGGATACATACGAGCAGTACTTC. It specifies CAISRTDTYEQYF.

This clonotype was seen at least ten times. The V gene is TRBV7-2, the J gene TRBJ1-6; 7 positions match TRBD1. Germline trimming cut 8 bases from V and 2 bases from J; bases unmatched to any gene: 0. The length of the CDR3 is 13 residues. CDR1 and CDR2 (germline): SGHTA, FQGNSA. The CDR3 sequence is CASGTAYNSPLHF. CDR3 sequence (DNA): TGTGCCAGCGGGACAGCCTATAATTCACCCCTCCACTTT.

The chain uses TRBV29-1 and TRBJ2-4; D remains unclear. Trimming cost V 5 bases and J 10 bases, with 15 bases left between them. The germline V gene encodes CDR1 SQVTM and CDR2 ANQGSEA. This CDR3 has 12 residues. CDR3: CSVTPTPEIQYF. The CDR3 nucleotides read TGCAGCGTTACTCCCACTCCGGAGATTCAGTACTTC.

This clonotype occurred a few times. CDR3 protein: CASSFGLAGGIYEQYF. The CDR3 DNA is TGTGCCAGCAGCTTTGGGCTAGCGGGGGGGATTTACGAGCAGTACTTC. V is TRBV7-8 and J is TRBJ2-7; TRBD2 matches at 12 bases. Unmatched junction bases numbered 7, after V lost 3 bases and J lost 4 bases. Germline assignment: CDR1 SGHVS and CDR2 FQNEAQ. The CDR3 sequence is 16 residues long.

A few counts support this clonotype. The chain uses TRBV4-2 and TRBJ1-1; 9 bases align to TRBD1. Germline CDR1 LGHNA, CDR2 YNFKEQ. V trimming: 0 bases; J trimming: 6 bases; junction bases outside the gene matches: 5. The CDR3 has 15 amino acids. The CDR3 nucleotides read TGTGCCAGCAGCCAAGATTGGGACAGGGTCTCTGAAGCTTTCTTT. This sequence encodes CASSQDWDRVSEAFF.

This clonotype was counted a few times. This chain joins TRBV6-6 and TRBJ2-1; a possible D gene is TRBD2 (6 bases). Germline V lookup: CDR1 MNHNY, CDR2 SVGAGI (reference sequence). V was pared by 8 bases and J by 9 bases, with 26 bases between. The CDR3 has 16 residues. The CDR3 nucleotides are TGTGCCAGCTCGCCGGGTCGGGACTCCCTCATCGGTGAGCAGTTCTTC. Residues: CASSPGRDSLIGEQFF.

This clonotype was seen only a few times. A much larger clone lies one base from this, so it may be a read error. This chain joins TRBV28 and TRBJ1-1, with 7 bases identical to TRBD1. CDR1 and CDR2 from the germline V gene are MDHEN and SYDVKM. V was clipped by 4 bases and J by 8 bases; unmatched bases: 1. CDR3 length equals 11 residues. The chain's CDR3 is CASSWDSEAFF. CDR3 coding DNA: TGTGCCAGCAGTTGGGACAGCGAAGCTTTCTTT.

This clonotype came up many times. The chain recombines TRBV5-1 with TRBJ2-1; possible D gene TRBD1, 5 bases. From germline, CDR1 is SGHRS and CDR2 YFSETQ. This CDR3 has 15 amino acids. Trimming took off 4 bases at V and 4 bases at J, with 15 bases between the two ends. The CDR3 nucleotides read TGCGCCAGCAGCCGGGTCGGCTCAGGGTACAATGAGCAGTTCTTC. This gives the protein CASSRVGSGYNEQFF.

This clonotype showed up many times. This chain links TRBV18 with TRBJ2-6; D ambiguous. Trimming took 0 bases from V and 0 from J, leaving 3 bases between them. Germline assignment: CDR1 KGHSH and CDR2 LQKENI. The CDR3 extends over 15 amino acids. CDR3 region: CASSPPVSGANVLTF. DNA of the CDR3: TGTGCCAGCTCACCACCCGTCTCTGGGGCCAACGTCCTGACTTTC.

This clonotype was recorded many times. The CDR3 protein is CASSSGQGYTGELFF. The CDR3 nucleotides are TGTGCCAGCAGTTCCGGACAGGGGTACACCGGGGAGCTGTTTTTT. The chain joins TRBV28 to TRBJ2-2; 9 bases are a match to TRBD1. V trimming: 4 bases; J trimming: 3 bases; junction bases outside the gene matches: 3. Germline assignment: CDR1 MDHEN and CDR2 SYDVKM. The CDR3 is made up of 15 amino acids.

The chain couples TRBV19 to TRBJ2-3; D possibly corresponds to TRBD1 (5 bases). The CDR3 runs to 14 residues. Per the germline V gene, CDR1 is LNHDA and CDR2 is SQIVND (reference sequence). Trimming cost V 7 bases and J 0 bases, with 11 bases left between them. The CDR3 loop is CASKVGHSTDTQYF. DNA of the CDR3: TGTGCCAGTAAAGTCGGACACAGCACAGATACGCAGTATTTT.

Many counts were recorded for this clonotype. J is TRBJ1-1 and V is TRBV4-1; 11 bases align to TRBD1. The germline CDR1 and CDR2 sequences are MGHRA and YSYEKL. V gave up 1 base and J gave up 6 bases; unmatched junction bases: 10. CDR3 length: 17 residues. Here the CDR3 DNA reads TGCGCCAGCAGCCAAGTAAGGACAGGGGGCTCTCCCCCTGAAGCTTTCTTT. This sequence encodes CASSQVRTGGSPPEAFF.

This clonotype was detected ten times or more. This chain connects TRBV12-3 or TRBV12-4 to TRBJ2-1, with D tentatively TRBD2 (5 bases). Trimming shortened V by 5 bases and J by 3 bases, and 17 bases separated the two germline ends. This CDR3 contains 16 residues. Here the CDR3 reads CASSRPWRANYNEQFF. CDR3 sequence (DNA): TGTGCCAGCAGTAGGCCCTGGCGGGCCAACTACAATGAGCAGTTCTTC.

This clonotype turned up a few times. The V call is TRBV18, the J call TRBJ2-1; the D call may be TRBD1 or TRBD2 (5 bases each). With 6 bases removed from V and 7 bases from J, the gap between germline ends came to 22 bases. This CDR3 has 16 residues. Germline CDR1 and CDR2: KGHSH and LQKENI. For the CDR3, the DNA is TGTGCCAGCTCCCCTAGCCCGGGGCAGGGAATAAATGAGCAGTTCTTC. It translates to CASSPSPGQGINEQFF.

The J gene is TRBJ2-1, the V gene TRBV3-1, with D uncertain. V was pared by 6 bases and J by 0 bases, with 12 bases between. The germline V gene encodes CDR1 LGHDT and CDR2 YNNKEL (reference sequence). This CDR3 is built from 15 residues. The CDR3 DNA sequence: TGTGCCAGCAGTCAGACTCAAAGCTCCTACAATGAGCAGTTCTTC. This codes for CASSQTQSSYNEQFF.

The rearrangement links TRBV18 to TRBJ2-7; TRBD1 matches 7 bases. Germline V lookup: CDR1 KGHSH, CDR2 LQKENI. Losses at the gene ends were 0 bases for V and 9 bases for J; bases not matched to a gene: 11. This CDR3 region has 15 residues. This CDR3 reads CASSPPGTDLGGQYF. In DNA form, the CDR3 reads TGTGCCAGCTCACCACCCGGGACAGACCTGGGTGGGCAGTACTTC.